These 27 T cell receptor beta chains originate from one sample sequenced in a study of shared clonotypes between healthy human individuals. Clones were sequenced by immunoSEQ multiplex PCR, and TCRdb holds only the in-frame ones, with some missing. The repertoire holds roughly 760,000 clones, with 74% as singletons. The sample consisted of memory CD4+ T cells sorted from blood. This sample's subset: CD45RA-negative fraction. Receptors were obtained from a woman between 25 and 40 years old in good health.

The CDR3 is CASSLYGASGGLSYEQYF. CDR3 DNA: TGTGCCAGCAGTTTATATGGTGCGAGCGGGGGCCTCTCCTACGAGCAGTACTTC. This chain uses TRBV27 with TRBJ2-7, with TRBD2 matching over 8 bases. V was pared by 1 base and J by 0 bases, with 11 bases of the junction left unmatched. Germline CDR1 is MNHEY and CDR2 is SMNVEV (reference sequence). The CDR3 runs to 18 residues.

This chain links TRBV29-1 with TRBJ2-3; D gene ambiguous. The CDR3 is 12 residues long. The germline V gene has CDR1 SQVTM and CDR2 ANQGSEA. V was pared by 3 bases and J by 0 bases, with 4 bases between. CDR3 residues: CSVDASTDTQYF. CDR3 DNA: TGCAGCGTTGACGCGAGCACAGATACGCAGTATTTT.

This clone was counted between two and nine times. This sequence joins TRBV7-6 and TRBJ2-2; no clear D. This CDR3 has 17 amino acids. Germline CDR1 and CDR2: SGHVS and FNYEAQ. The V gene lost 1 base and the J gene lost 6 bases, with 18 bases spanning the gap. CDR3 DNA sequence: TGTGCCAGCAGCTTAGGGGCGGTCTTAGGGTCAGCCGGGGAGCTGTTTTTT. Its protein product is CASSLGAVLGSAGELFF. The full variable domain, its missing parts supplied by reference TRBV7-6 and TRBJ2-2, is GAGVSQSPRYKVTKRGQDVALRCDPISGHVSLYWYRQALGQGPEFLTYFNYEAQQDKSGLPNDRFSAERPEGSISTLTIQRTEQRDSAMYRCASSLGAVLGSAGELFFGEGSRLTVL.

The gene calls are TRBV7-2 and TRBJ2-1; D gene ambiguous. Deletions cut 4 bases from V and 3 bases from J, with 7 bases between. CDR1 SGHTA and CDR2 FQGNSA come from the germline V gene. This CDR3 is built from 13 residues. CDR3 DNA: TGTGCCAGCAGCTCGCGGAGCTACAATGAGCAGTTCTTC. It is translated as CASSSRSYNEQFF. Filled out from reference TRBV7-2 and TRBJ2-1, the complete variable domain reads GAGVSQSPSNKVTEKGKDVELRCDPISGHTALYWYRQSLGQGLEFLIYFQGNSAPDKSGLPSDRFSAERTGGSVSTLTIQRTQQEDSAVYLCASSSRSYNEQFFGPGTRLTVL.

V and J are TRBV7-2 and TRBJ1-2; D not certain. The CDR3 length is 13 residues. Deletions cut 2 bases from V and 6 bases from J, with 10 bases between. Per the germline V gene, CDR1 is SGHTA and CDR2 is FQGNSA. The CDR3 region has the DNA TGTGCCAGCAGCTTAACTCTCCCCAATGGCTACACCTTC. Protein sequence: CASSLTLPNGYTF.

The chain links TRBV28 to TRBJ1-2; weak D call: TRBD1 (6 bases). In germline, CDR1 is MDHEN, CDR2 SYDVKM. The CDR3 covers 19 residues. Deletions cut 3 bases from V and 0 bases from J, with 23 bases between. The CDR3 DNA reads TGTGCCAGCAGTTTCGGGTTGGGGGCTCTCTTAGGGGCTAACTATGGCTACACCTTC. Translated: CASSFGLGALLGANYGYTF.

A word on this clone: This sample also contains other DNA sequences that code for the same CDR3. The V and J genes are TRBV11-2 and TRBJ1-3; the D gene is possibly TRBD1 (6 bases). This CDR3 is built from 14 residues. V gave up 1 base and J gave up 2 bases, with 6 bases separating them. Germline V gene sequence: CDR1 SGHAT, CDR2 FQNNGV. CDR3 nucleotide sequence: TGTGCCAGCAGCTTAGCAGGGGCTGGAAACACCATATATTTT. The encoded protein is CASSLAGAGNTIYF.

This chain connects TRBV6-1 to TRBJ2-1; tentatively, D is TRBD2 (6 bases). V lost 0 bases and J lost 10, with 16 bases in between. Germline CDR1 MNHNS, CDR2 SASEGT. This CDR3 spans 15 amino acids. CDR3 in amino acids: CASSEARSPGVEQFF. In nucleotides, the CDR3 is TGTGCCAGCAGTGAAGCGCGCAGTCCGGGAGTCGAGCAGTTCTTC.

The chain carries TRBV6-5 and TRBJ1-4; D not resolved. Germline V gene data show CDR1 as MNHEY and CDR2 as SVGAGI. Trimming left V 3 bases short and J 4 bases short, with 9 bases between. This CDR3 has 14 residues. Here the CDR3 DNA reads TGTGCCAGCAGTTATAGAGAGGGTAATGAAAAACTGTTTTTT. This gives the protein CASSYREGNEKLFF.

The chain is built from TRBV11-2 and TRBJ2-7; D is tentatively TRBD1 or TRBD2 (6 bases each). Germline CDR1 and CDR2: SGHAT and FQNNGV. The CDR3 is 14 amino acids. The V end lost 5 bases, the J end lost 6 bases, and 17 bases lay between the germline ends. CDR3 in amino acids: CASSKGGIKSEQYF. CDR3 nucleotides: TGTGCCAGCAGCAAGGGGGGTATTAAAAGCGAGCAGTACTTC.

The gene calls are TRBV19 and TRBJ2-1, with TRBD2 as a possible D gene (5 bases). The germline V and J ends were trimmed by 4 bases and 7 bases, with 20 bases remaining between them. Germline V gives CDR1 LNHDA, CDR2 SQIVND (reference sequence). The CDR3 contains 16 residues. The CDR3: CASSTPRGRGTNEQFF. The CDR3 region has the DNA TGTGCCAGTAGTACCCCCCGAGGGAGAGGAACGAATGAGCAGTTCTTC.

The V and J genes are TRBV27 and TRBJ2-1, with D possibly being TRBD1 or TRBD2 (5 bases each). Trimming left V 2 bases short and J 3 bases short, with 8 bases between. The germline CDR1 and CDR2 sequences are MNHEY and SMNVEV (reference sequence). The length of the CDR3 is 14 residues. CDR3 loop: CASSLNGGYNEQFF. The CDR3 DNA follows: TGTGCCAGCAGTTTAAATGGGGGCTACAATGAGCAGTTCTTC.

This clone is a singleton in its sample. This chain uses TRBV6-6 with TRBJ2-2; D unresolved. The V and J ends lost 5 bases and 4 bases respectively, with 8 bases between them. Germline assignment: CDR1 MNHNY and CDR2 SVGAGI (reference sequence). This CDR3 spans 13 amino acids. CDR3 coding DNA: TGTGCCAGCAGTCTACTGAGCACCGGGGAGCTGTTTTTT. This gives the protein CASSLLSTGELFF.

This rearrangement joins TRBV27 to TRBJ2-7, with D tentatively TRBD1 (6 bases). The CDR3 totals 12 residues. Trimming removed 5 bases at V and 7 bases at J, with 12 bases between. Germline CDR1 and CDR2: MNHEY and SMNVEV (reference sequence). The chain's CDR3 is CASSIVGGEQYF. Here the CDR3 DNA reads TGTGCCAGCAGTATCGTAGGGGGAGAGCAGTACTTC.

The chain recombines TRBV7-7 with TRBJ2-6; D is possibly TRBD2 (5 bases). Germline V lookup: CDR1 SSHAT, CDR2 FNYEAQ (reference sequence). CDR3 size: 17 residues. Deletions cut 1 base from V and 0 bases from J, with 10 bases between. The CDR3: CASSLGWGASGANVLTF. The CDR3 DNA reads as TGTGCCAGCAGCTTAGGATGGGGAGCCTCTGGGGCCAACGTCCTGACTTTC.

The J gene is TRBJ1-2, the V gene TRBV2, with D perhaps TRBD1 (5 bases). The germline V gene has CDR1 SNHLY and CDR2 FYNNEI. The CDR3 runs 14 residues. The V end lost 7 bases, the J end lost 0 bases, and 12 bases lay between the germline ends. The CDR3 coding sequence is TGTGCCAGCACCTCGAGGGGAACTAACTATGGCTACACCTTC. It specifies CASTSRGTNYGYTF.

This chain uses TRBV6-5 with TRBJ2-5, with 9 nucleotides matching TRBD1. Germline CDR1 MNHEY, CDR2 SVGAGI. The trim removed 3 bases at V and 5 bases at J, leaving 7 bases unmatched. The CDR3 loop spans 15 amino acids. The DNA of the CDR3 is TGTGCCAGCAGTTATTCCGGGACAGGGCTTGAGACCCAGTACTTC. Translation: CASSYSGTGLETQYF.

The V and J genes are TRBV20-1 and TRBJ1-2; D uncertain. The CDR3 extends over 10 amino acids. CDR1 and CDR2 from the germline V gene are DFQATT and SNEGSKA (reference sequence). Trimming stripped 3 bases from V and 8 bases from J, with 7 bases between. CDR3 region: CSASRRGYTF. The CDR3 nucleotides are TGCAGTGCTAGCAGGAGGGGCTACACCTTC.

The rearrangement uses TRBV27 and TRBJ2-3; D not certain. CDR1 is MNHEY, CDR2 SMNVEV, per germline (reference sequence). CDR3 length equals 14 residues. Deletions cut 5 bases from V and 2 bases from J, with 11 bases between. The CDR3 loop reads CASSPTGPTDTQYF. CDR3 nucleotide sequence: TGTGCCAGCAGTCCCACGGGCCCCACAGATACGCAGTATTTT.

The chain uses TRBV4-1 and TRBJ2-1, with D possibly matching TRBD2 (6 bases). V lost 3 bases and J 3 bases, leaving 12 bases between the germline ends. The CDR3 loop spans 15 amino acids. Germline V CDR1 and CDR2: MGHRA, YSYEKL. The CDR3 is CASSQGLDNYNEQFF. The CDR3 DNA reads as TGCGCCAGCAGCCAGGGACTTGACAACTACAATGAGCAGTTCTTC.

The rearrangement joins TRBV5-6 to TRBJ2-4, with D possibly TRBD2 on 5 matching bases. V lost 0 bases and J lost 7, with 8 bases in between. Germline loops: CDR1 SGHDT, CDR2 YYEEEE. This CDR3 spans 13 amino acids. CDR3 bases: TGTGCCAGCAGCTTGGGGGGAGAGAACATTCAGTACTTC. It yields the protein CASSLGGENIQYF.

The V and J genes are TRBV30 and TRBJ1-5; D unresolved. Trimming took 0 bases from V and 3 from J, leaving 9 bases between them. Germline CDR1 reads GTSNPN; CDR2 reads SVGIG (reference sequence). The CDR3 has 14 amino acids. CDR3 sequence reads: CAWSVLQVNQPQHF. DNA for the CDR3: TGTGCCTGGAGTGTACTCCAGGTCAATCAGCCCCAGCATTTT.

The chain has TRBV5-1 and TRBJ2-5, with 7 bases aligning to TRBD2. The DNA end is a closer match to TRBJ2-7, so the J assignment may be wrong. CDR1 SGHRS and CDR2 YFSETQ come from the germline V gene. The CDR3 is made up of 15 amino acids. Here the CDR3 reads CASSFETGGLYEQYF. The CDR3 DNA reads TGCGCCAGCAGCTTTGAGACGGGAGGCCTCTACGAGCAGTACTTC.

This chain uses TRBV2 with TRBJ2-5, with 10 bases that match TRBD2. The V gene's germline CDR1 is SNHLY and CDR2 FYNNEI. This CDR3 comprises 14 residues. J lost 5 bases, V lost 6 bases, and 6 bases had no gene match. The CDR3 region is CASRPGLALETQYF. DNA of the CDR3: TGTGCCAGCAGGCCGGGACTAGCGTTGGAGACCCAGTACTTC.

This clone was recorded once. This chain links TRBV30 with TRBJ2-5; the match to TRBD2 covers 8 bases. The J call may be faulty, since TRBJ2-7 better matches the DNA end. The CDR3 spans 16 residues. The germline gives CDR1 GTSNPN, CDR2 SVGIG (reference sequence). CDR3 in amino acids: CAWSVSSSGSTYEQYF. Written as DNA, the CDR3 is TGTGCCTGGAGTGTATCCTCGAGCGGGAGCACCTACGAGCAGTACTTC.

V usage is TRBV10-2 and J usage is TRBJ2-5; 7 bases match TRBD1. This CDR3 spans 14 amino acids. The germline gives CDR1 WSHSY, CDR2 SAAADI. V was clipped by 6 bases and J by 2 bases; unmatched bases: 6. The CDR3 spells CASSRTGPQETQYF. CDR3 nucleotides: TGCGCCAGCAGCCGGACAGGCCCACAAGAGACCCAGTACTTC.

This clone appeared once. The V gene is TRBV4-1, the J gene TRBJ1-1; D unresolved. The CDR3 is made up of 15 amino acids. The ends were cut back, 1 base at V and 4 bases at J, with 13 bases in the middle. CDR1 is MGHRA, CDR2 YSYEKL, per germline. CDR3 DNA: TGCGCCAGCAGCCAAGGGACCGTCCCGCGCACTGAAGCTTTCTTT. Translation: CASSQGTVPRTEAFF.